What follows is one TCR beta chain and its context. Participant reports of clinical history set cohort assignment. This CDR3 is 17 amino acids long. CDR1 SGHTA and CDR2 FQGTGA come from the germline V gene. Deletions cut 4 bases from V and 6 bases from J, with 24 bases between. This entry comes from a study of blood T cell repertoires in COVID-19. Generated by immunoSEQ multiplex PCR, the TCRdb table keeps only in-frame clones and is missing some. The sample carries fewer than 400,000 clones, approximately 85% recorded once. The clonotype originates from a young man who had recovered from COVID-19. Sequenced material: PBMCs or T cells enriched from blood (not recorded which). The V and J genes are TRBV7-3 and TRBJ1-2, with D maybe TRBD1 (6 bases). In DNA form, the CDR3 reads TGTGCCAGCAGCTCCTATGGGCAGGGGCATGGGAACCATGGCTACACCTTC. As protein: CASSSYGQGHGNHGYTF.